A single sample is the source of the 10 T cell receptor beta chains below, sequenced in a study of blood T cells in healthy people across ages. A second PCR of roughly 7 to 11 cycles used a sample-barcoded 5' primer and a J-beta primer mix. In TCRdb, the 5' RACE reads were re-called with MiXCR into one record per CDR3 protein. The data show fewer than 2 million distinct CDR3 sequences, approximately 40% seen once. The sample was blood. The receptors were gathered from a human donor in good health.

The chain employs TRBV7-6 and TRBJ2-3; 8 bases agree with TRBD2. The CDR3 contains 17 residues. Germline CDR1 is SGHVS and CDR2 is FNYEAQ. With 1 base clipped from V and 0 bases from J, the junction kept 6 bases outside the gene matches. Here the CDR3 reads CASSLGFSGGSTDTQYF. The CDR3 DNA reads TGTGCCAGCAGCTTAGGATTCAGCGGGGGCAGCACAGATACGCAGTATTTT.

V and J are TRBV5-4 and TRBJ2-5, with a possible D match to TRBD2 (5 bases). Trimming took off 4 bases at V and 1 base at J, with 11 bases between the two ends. The CDR3 loop spans 14 amino acids. Germline V lookup: CDR1 SGHNT, CDR2 YYREEE (reference sequence). CDR3: CASSLALAQETQYF. The CDR3, as DNA: TGTGCCAGCAGCCTAGCCTTGGCCCAAGAGACCCAGTACTTC.

The chain is built from TRBV29-1 and TRBJ2-3; 8 positions agree with TRBD2. The CDR3 totals 15 residues. Looked up from germline, CDR1 is SQVTM and CDR2 is ANQGSEA. The V segment lost 4 bases and the J segment 4 bases; nucleotides outside the gene matches: 10. CDR3 region: CSVGVTGGPPDTQYF. CDR3 in DNA: TGCAGCGTTGGAGTGACGGGGGGGCCACCAGATACGCAGTATTTT.

The chain has TRBV27 and TRBJ2-1; the D gene is possibly TRBD1 (6 bases). Germline lookup yields CDR1 MNHEY and CDR2 SMNVEV (reference sequence). V was trimmed by 0 bases and J by 9 bases, leaving 9 bases between them. The length of the CDR3 is 13 residues. CDR3 residues: CASSLSDRTEQFF. The CDR3 DNA reads as TGTGCCAGCAGTTTATCCGACAGGACTGAGCAGTTCTTC.

The V call is TRBV6-5, the J call TRBJ1-1; D gene uncertain. The CDR3 runs 13 residues. V was cut by 6 bases and J by 1 base, with 9 bases left in between. Looked up from germline, CDR1 is MNHEY and CDR2 is SVGAGI. The CDR3 coding sequence is TGTGCCAGCAGGAAATCAAGGAACACTGAAGCTTTCTTT. It yields the protein CASRKSRNTEAFF.

Remarks on this clonotype: Since a far larger clone is one base different, this is likely a read error. The conserved phenylalanine or tryptophan is not found at the CDR3 terminus, so this likely reflects a read error. The gene calls are TRBV7-2 and TRBJ2-3; D is ambiguous. CDR3 length equals 12 residues. Trimming shortened V by 2 bases and J by 3 bases, and 3 bases separated the two germline ends. The germline V gene has CDR1 SGHTA and CDR2 FQGNSA. The DNA of the CDR3 is TGTGCCAGCAGCTTAAGAACAGATACGCAGTATCTT. Translation gives CASSLRTDTQYL.

This clonotype was detected ten times or more. The chain has TRBV6-5 and TRBJ1-2; a weak D match, TRBD1 (5 bases). CDR3 size: 14 residues. Looked up from germline, CDR1 is MNHEY and CDR2 is SVGAGI. V lost 2 bases, J lost 0 bases, and 7 bases lay in between. Here the CDR3 reads CASSYGGPNYGYTF. For the CDR3, the DNA is TGTGCCAGCAGTTACGGGGGACCTAACTATGGCTACACCTTC.

The chain couples TRBV7-2 to TRBJ2-1; unclear D gene. Germline CDR1 SGHTA, CDR2 FQGNSA. The V end was cut by 1 base, the J end by 0 bases, with 13 bases between. The CDR3 runs 17 residues. CDR3 protein: CASSLGWIGSSYNEQFF. CDR3 in DNA: TGTGCCAGCAGCTTAGGATGGATAGGCAGCTCCTACAATGAGCAGTTCTTC.

V and J are TRBV6-5 and TRBJ1-2, with D possibly being TRBD1 (6 bases). V dropped 5 bases and J dropped 4 bases, with 14 bases sitting between them. CDR1 is MNHEY and CDR2 is SVGAGI in the germline V gene. This CDR3 has 14 residues. The CDR3 spells CASSVVADSYGYTF. DNA for the CDR3: TGTGCCAGCAGTGTAGTAGCGGACAGCTATGGCTACACCTTC.

The chain combines TRBV7-8 with TRBJ1-1; no clear D. This CDR3 has 11 residues. V lost 2 bases and J 9 bases, leaving 7 bases between the germline ends. Per germline, CDR1 SGHVS and CDR2 FQNEAQ. This CDR3 is CASSLSLKAFF. In DNA, the CDR3 is TGTGCCAGCAGCTTAAGTCTTAAAGCTTTCTTT.